The 19 T cell receptor beta chains given below trace back to one sample, sequenced in a study of T cells in Graves' hyperthyroidism and ophthalmopathy. Amplification of TCR beta CDR3 regions was performed using RNA transcripts as template. HTBI primers were used for first-round RT-PCR of the TCR CDR3. A single record per CDR3 protein comes from TCRdb applying MiXCR to the multiplex PCR reads. The table includes 600,000 to 850,000 distinct CDR3 sequences, approximately 19% detected once. Material for sequencing was blood. These receptor sequences come from a woman in her 50s with Graves' hyperthyroidism that later progressed to Graves' ophthalmopathy.

This clonotype was seen more than once but under ten times. The chain joins TRBV29-1 to TRBJ1-3; D is unclear. The length of the CDR3 is 12 residues. Trimming shortened V by 6 bases and J by 2 bases, and 8 bases separated the two germline ends. Germline values: CDR1 SQVTM, CDR2 ANQGSEA. CDR3 loop: CSVHTTGNTIYF. In DNA, the CDR3 is TGCAGCGTCCACACCACTGGAAACACCATATATTTT.

The V gene is TRBV10-1, the J gene TRBJ2-7; D not certain. The ends were cut back, 5 bases at V and 7 bases at J, with 15 bases in the middle. The CDR3 totals 13 residues. In germline, CDR1 is WNHNN, CDR2 SYGVQD (reference sequence). CDR3 amino acids: CASSIGSQLEQYF. DNA of the CDR3: TGCGCCAGCAGTATTGGATCCCAATTGGAGCAGTACTTC.

In this sample, this clonotype turned up a few times. The chain combines TRBV5-1 with TRBJ1-1; D is ambiguous. From germline, CDR1 is SGHRS and CDR2 YFSETQ. This CDR3 spans 15 amino acids. The V end lost 0 bases, the J end lost 6 bases, and 15 bases lay between the germline ends. CDR3 sequence reads: CASSLVGSSSAEAFF. The CDR3 DNA sequence: TGCGCCAGCAGCTTGGTGGGCAGCTCTTCTGCTGAAGCTTTCTTT.

The gene calls are TRBV30 and TRBJ2-3; TRBD2 matches at 7 bases. V trimming: 1 base; J trimming: 3 bases; junction bases outside the gene matches: 1. Looked up from germline, CDR1 is GTSNPN and CDR2 is SVGIG (reference sequence). This CDR3 contains 13 residues. This chain's CDR3 is CAWSDGRTDTQYF. DNA for the CDR3: TGTGCCTGGAGTGACGGGAGGACAGATACGCAGTATTTT.

The table lists this clonotype with many counts. The CDR3 is CASSPWINTGELFF. In DNA, the CDR3 is TGTGCCAGCAGTCCATGGATCAACACCGGGGAGCTGTTTTTT. The rearrangement joins TRBV28 to TRBJ2-2; the D is unclear. Trimming cost V 5 bases and J 2 bases, with 9 bases left between them. The CDR3 contains 14 residues. Germline-derived CDR1 and CDR2 are MDHEN and SYDVKM.

This clonotype was found a few times. The chain uses TRBV20-1 and TRBJ2-1; no clear D gene. Germline V CDR1 and CDR2: DFQATT, SNEGSKA (reference sequence). This CDR3 contains 21 residues. V gave up 4 bases and J gave up 2 bases, with 33 bases separating them. The CDR3 nucleotides read TGCAGTGCTACCTCCGTGTCGCGAACGAGGTTAATCGTATTGGCCTACAATGAGCAGTTCTTC. Translating it yields CSATSVSRTRLIVLAYNEQFF.

This clonotype was recorded many times. The J gene is TRBJ1-4, the V gene TRBV2; weak D call: TRBD1 (6 bases). There are 13 residues in the CDR3. Germline loops: CDR1 SNHLY, CDR2 FYNNEI. V was shortened by 7 bases and J by 8 bases, with 14 bases between the two germline ends. DNA of the CDR3: TGTGCCAGCATTCCACCGGGACAAGAAAAACTGTTTTTT. Translation: CASIPPGQEKLFF.

This clonotype was counted at least ten times. The chain links TRBV20-1 to TRBJ1-5; D not resolved. CDR1 is DFQATT and CDR2 is SNEGSKA in the germline V gene (reference sequence). The V end was cut by 0 bases, the J end by 3 bases, with 21 bases between. This CDR3 is 18 amino acids long. This CDR3 is CSARDSFFQTGVNQPQHF. For the CDR3, the DNA is TGCAGTGCTAGAGACTCGTTCTTTCAAACGGGAGTCAATCAGCCCCAGCATTTT.

The J gene is TRBJ2-3, the V gene TRBV2; TRBD2 matches 8 bases. Losses at the gene ends were 6 bases for V and 0 bases for J; bases not matched to a gene: 8. The CDR3 consists of 16 residues. The germline V gene encodes CDR1 SNHLY and CDR2 FYNNEI. The CDR3 DNA reads TGTGCCAGCAGAAAGACTAGCGCAACTAGCACAGATACGCAGTATTTT. Its translation is CASRKTSATSTDTQYF.

This CDR3 is CASSLAWRGVDGYTF. The CDR3 region has the DNA TGCGCCAGCAGCTTGGCTTGGCGGGGGGTAGATGGCTACACCTTC. This sequence joins TRBV5-1 and TRBJ1-2; D possibly corresponds to TRBD1 (5 bases). V lost 0 bases, J lost 6 bases, and 15 bases lay in between. The CDR3 runs 15 residues. In germline, CDR1 is SGHRS, CDR2 YFSETQ.

The gene calls are TRBV10-1 and TRBJ2-3, with D possibly matching TRBD2 (6 bases). Germline assignment: CDR1 WNHNN and CDR2 SYGVQD (reference sequence). The CDR3 has 16 amino acids. V was trimmed by 0 bases and J by 0 bases, leaving 10 bases between them. CDR3 protein: CASSESGRGSTDTQYF. The CDR3 DNA follows: TGCGCCAGCAGTGAGTCTGGGCGGGGTAGCACAGATACGCAGTATTTT.

This clonotype was counted ten times or more. The chain joins TRBV2 to TRBJ1-5; possibly TRBD1 for D (5 bases). CDR3 length: 14 residues. CDR1 is SNHLY, CDR2 FYNNEI, per germline. V was trimmed by 3 bases and J by 2 bases, leaving 8 bases between them. The CDR3, as DNA: TGTGCCAGCAGTGACAGGGCGGGCAATCAGCCCCAGCATTTT. Translating it yields CASSDRAGNQPQHF.

Of note for this clonotype: This may stem from a read error, because a much larger clone lies one nucleotide away. The CDR3 spells CASSLTTGSQNIQYF. The CDR3 nucleotides are TGTGCCAGCAGCTTAACGACCGGGAGCCAAAACATTCAGTACTTC. The J gene is TRBJ2-4, the V gene TRBV7-2; D might be TRBD2 (6 bases). Germline-derived CDR1 and CDR2 are SGHTA and FQGNSA. V was trimmed by 2 bases and J by 5 bases, leaving 13 bases between them. The CDR3 is made up of 15 amino acids.

This clonotype has more than one count but fewer than ten. This chain joins TRBV12-3 or TRBV12-4 and TRBJ2-5; TRBD1 is a possible D gene (5 bases). The CDR3 spans 15 residues. Between the trimmed V and J ends, which lost 4 bases and 0 bases, there was a span of 12 bases. The CDR3 reads CASSSTQTDQETQYF. DNA of the CDR3: TGTGCCAGCAGTTCCACCCAGACAGACCAAGAGACCCAGTACTTC.

This clonotype was detected many times. The V gene is TRBV3-1, the J gene TRBJ2-1; D gene unclear. Germline lookup yields CDR1 LGHDT and CDR2 YNNKEL (reference sequence). CDR3 length equals 15 residues. The germline V and J ends were trimmed by 3 bases and 5 bases, with 14 bases remaining between them. CDR3 region: CASSQLADRNNEQFF. The DNA of the CDR3 is TGTGCCAGCAGCCAGCTGGCAGACCGCAACAATGAGCAGTTCTTC.

V gene TRBV20-1 combines with J gene TRBJ2-3; TRBD2 matches 16 bases. The ends lost 6 bases at V and 1 base at J; junction bases unmatched: 13. Per the germline V gene, CDR1 is DFQATT and CDR2 is SNEGSKA (reference sequence). The CDR3 has 19 amino acids. As DNA, the CDR3 is TGCAGTGCGAGGAATCCCGGGACTAGCGGGAGGGCGGGCACAGATACGCAGTATTTT. Protein product: CSARNPGTSGRAGTDTQYF.

The chain employs TRBV4-1 and TRBJ1-4, with D perhaps TRBD1 (6 bases). Germline values: CDR1 MGHRA, CDR2 YSYEKL. With 4 bases removed from V and 5 bases from J, the gap between germline ends came to 17 bases. This CDR3 has 16 amino acids. As DNA, the CDR3 is TGCGCCAGCAGCCGCAATTCGGGACATTTCAATGAAAAACTGTTTTTT. It encodes CASSRNSGHFNEKLFF.

About this clonotype itself: A clone one base away is much larger, so this may be a read error. V gene TRBV6-5 combines with J gene TRBJ1-5, with 8 nucleotides matching TRBD1. In germline, CDR1 is MNHEY, CDR2 SVGAGI. J was trimmed by 6 bases and V by 0 bases; bases with no gene match: 7. This CDR3 has 16 residues. CDR3 loop: CASSYSSIGTGQPQHF. In DNA form, the CDR3 reads TGTGCCAGCAGTTACTCGAGTATAGGGACAGGTCAGCCCCAGCATTTT.

For this clonotype: This may stem from a read error, because a much larger clone lies one nucleotide away. V is TRBV2 and J is TRBJ2-6; TRBD1 is a possible D gene (5 bases). The CDR3 covers 12 residues. The germline gives CDR1 SNHLY, CDR2 FYNNEI. CDR3 coding DNA: TGTGCCAGCAGTGAGCGTGACAGCCGAACGGCTTTC. Amino acids: CASSERDSRTAF. The variable domain in full, with the rest retrieved from reference TRBV2 and TRBJ2-6, is EPEVTQTPSHQVTQMGQEVILRCVPISNHLYFYWYRQILGQKVEFLVSFYNNEISEKSEIFDDQFSVERPDGSNFTLKIRSTKLEDSAMYFCASSERDSRTAFGAGSRLTVL.